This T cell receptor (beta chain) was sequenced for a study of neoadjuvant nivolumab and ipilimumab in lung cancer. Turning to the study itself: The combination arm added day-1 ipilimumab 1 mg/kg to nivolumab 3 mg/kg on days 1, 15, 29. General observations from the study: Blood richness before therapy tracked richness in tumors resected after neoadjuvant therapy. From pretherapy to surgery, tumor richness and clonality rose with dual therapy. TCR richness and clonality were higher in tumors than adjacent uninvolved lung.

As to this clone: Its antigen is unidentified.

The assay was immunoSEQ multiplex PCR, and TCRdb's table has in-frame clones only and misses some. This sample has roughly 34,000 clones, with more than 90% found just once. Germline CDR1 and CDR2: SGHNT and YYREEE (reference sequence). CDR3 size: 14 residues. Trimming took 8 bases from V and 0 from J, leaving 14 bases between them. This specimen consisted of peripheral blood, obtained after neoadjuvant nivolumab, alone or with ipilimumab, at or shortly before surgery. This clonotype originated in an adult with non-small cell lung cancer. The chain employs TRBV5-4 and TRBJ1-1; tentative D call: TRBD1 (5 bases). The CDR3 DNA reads TGTGCCAGTTTAACAAGGGGAATGAACACTGAAGCTTTCTTT. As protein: CASLTRGMNTEAFF.